Shown below are 23 T cell receptor beta chains from a single sample sequenced in a study of blood T cell repertoires in COVID-19. Profiled with immunoSEQ multiplex PCR; TCRdb holds only in-frame clones, not every one. The data show just over 300,000 clones, 85% to 90% seen once. Sequencing was performed on PBMCs or T cells enriched from blood (not recorded which). Receptor source: a man between 25 and 39 years old who had recovered from COVID-19.

This clone was observed at least ten times. The CDR3 loop reads CAWTLGAGVTRETQYF. The CDR3 coding sequence is TGTGCCTGGACCCTCGGGGCAGGGGTAACTCGGGAGACCCAGTACTTC. V gene TRBV30 combines with J gene TRBJ2-5; tentative D call: TRBD1 (6 bases). The V end was cut by 4 bases, the J end by 5 bases, with 23 bases between. Germline CDR1 GTSNPN, CDR2 SVGIG (reference sequence). This CDR3 region has 16 residues.

The rearrangement uses TRBV4-1 and TRBJ2-7; 9 nucleotides align to TRBD1. Germline V gene sequence: CDR1 MGHRA, CDR2 YSYEKL. This CDR3 region has 15 residues. V dropped 3 bases and J dropped 3; count of bases not matched to a gene: 6. CDR3 sequence: CASSQVQGAGYEQYF. DNA of the CDR3: TGCGCCAGCAGCCAGGTACAGGGGGCGGGCTACGAGCAGTACTTC.

This clone turned up a few times. The chain has TRBV29-1 and TRBJ1-2, with 9 bases identical to TRBD1. This CDR3 contains 12 residues. V was clipped by 4 bases and J by 3 bases; unmatched bases: 0. Germline V gene data show CDR1 as SQVTM and CDR2 as ANQGSEA. This chain's CDR3 is CSVGTGDYGYTF. CDR3 DNA: TGCAGCGTTGGGACAGGGGACTATGGCTACACCTTC.

The chain uses TRBV4-2 and TRBJ2-6; a possible D gene is TRBD1 (5 bases). Trimming cost V 1 base and J 0 bases, with 13 bases left between them. Germline CDR1 LGHNA, CDR2 YNFKEQ. The CDR3 is 18 amino acids. The CDR3 DNA reads TGTGCCAGCAGCCAAGCCCTGGGCACAGGCTCTGGGGCCAACGTCCTGACTTTC. It translates to CASSQALGTGSGANVLTF.

This clone was picked up one time. The chain employs TRBV30 and TRBJ1-6; 10 bases are a match to TRBD1. V lost 1 base and J lost 7; bases outside the gene matches: 1. This CDR3 region has 14 residues. The V gene's germline CDR1 is GTSNPN and CDR2 SVGIG (reference sequence). DNA of the CDR3: TGTGCCTGGAGTGGGGGACAGGGGAATTCACCCCTCCACTTT. Amino acid sequence: CAWSGGQGNSPLHF.

V usage is TRBV5-1 and J usage is TRBJ1-1; a possible D gene is TRBD1 (5 bases). This CDR3 region has 14 residues. The V and J ends lost 4 bases and 4 bases respectively, with 14 bases between them. Germline assignment: CDR1 SGHRS and CDR2 YFSETQ. The CDR3 DNA is TGCGCCAGCAGCCTACAGGTTTCGGTCACTGAAGCTTTCTTT. It translates to CASSLQVSVTEAFF.

This clone was seen just once. V is TRBV15 and J is TRBJ2-2; D may be TRBD1 (5 bases). CDR1 is LNHNV, CDR2 YYDKDF, per germline (reference sequence). The CDR3 is made up of 14 amino acids. V was trimmed by 4 bases and J by 5 bases, leaving 11 bases between them. DNA for the CDR3: TGTGCCACCAGCAATTATGGGGCGACCGGGGAGCTGTTTTTT. This codes for CATSNYGATGELFF.

CDR3 coding DNA: TGTGCCAGCTCACCCCCCGGGAAGGGCGAGCAGTACTTC. It translates to CASSPPGKGEQYF. This rearrangement joins TRBV18 to TRBJ2-7, with D perhaps TRBD2 (5 bases). Deletions cut 3 bases from V and 6 bases from J, with 12 bases between. Germline CDR1 is KGHSH and CDR2 is LQKENI. There are 13 residues in the CDR3.

The chain couples TRBV4-1 to TRBJ1-2; D perhaps matches TRBD1 (5 bases). Between the trimmed V and J ends, which lost 2 bases and 10 bases, there was a span of 8 bases. Per the germline V gene, CDR1 is MGHRA and CDR2 is YSYEKL. This CDR3 has 11 residues. In nucleotides, the CDR3 is TGCGCCAGCAGCCAAACGGGGGACTACACCTTC. Translation: CASSQTGDYTF.

The chain is built from TRBV28 and TRBJ2-7, with a possible D match to TRBD1 (6 bases). The CDR3 runs 15 residues. V was clipped by 8 bases and J by 1 base, with 18 bases between them. Germline V gene data show CDR1 as MDHEN and CDR2 as SYDVKM. CDR3 DNA sequence: TGTGCCAGCGTGGCAGGGGTAGAAAGGTCCTACGAGCAGTACTTC. Its translation: CASVAGVERSYEQYF.

The V and J genes are TRBV5-1 and TRBJ2-6; D uncertain. V was clipped by 2 bases and J by 2 bases, with 11 bases between them. The V gene's germline CDR1 is SGHRS and CDR2 YFSETQ. This CDR3 region has 16 residues. The CDR3 region is CASSFGLMAGANVLTF. CDR3 DNA sequence: TGCGCCAGCAGCTTCGGTCTGATGGCTGGGGCCAACGTCCTGACTTTC.

V and J are TRBV11-2 and TRBJ1-2, with D tentatively TRBD1 (6 bases). Germline V gene data show CDR1 as SGHAT and CDR2 as FQNNGV. This CDR3 contains 14 residues. The ends were cut back, 1 base at V and 6 bases at J, with 12 bases in the middle. CDR3 sequence (DNA): TGTGCCAGCAGCTTAGGGGGGCTGGGGCATGGCTACACCTTC. The encoded protein is CASSLGGLGHGYTF.

The J gene is TRBJ1-2, the V gene TRBV24-1; D uncertain. CDR1 and CDR2 from the germline V gene are KGHDR and SFDVKD. This CDR3 has 13 amino acids. The V gene lost 6 bases and the J gene lost 4 bases, with 11 bases spanning the gap. CDR3 protein: CATSMAGLYGYTF. CDR3 sequence (DNA): TGTGCCACCAGTATGGCAGGCCTCTATGGCTACACCTTC.

The rearrangement joins TRBV4-1 to TRBJ1-1; D uncertain. Germline V gives CDR1 MGHRA, CDR2 YSYEKL. The CDR3 contains 13 residues. The ends were cut back, 4 bases at V and 2 bases at J, with 8 bases in the middle. CDR3 sequence (DNA): TGCGCCAGCAGCCCCCCGGGAAACACTGAAGCTTTCTTT. Translation: CASSPPGNTEAFF.

The chain uses TRBV5-1 and TRBJ1-4; 9 nucleotides line up with TRBD1. CDR1 SGHRS and CDR2 YFSETQ come from the germline V gene. The CDR3 runs 14 residues. The ends lost 6 bases at V and 8 bases at J; junction bases unmatched: 8. CDR3 loop: CASNPDRGKEKLFF. The CDR3 nucleotides read TGCGCCAGCAACCCCGACAGGGGGAAAGAAAAACTGTTTTTT.

V gene TRBV11-3 combines with J gene TRBJ1-1; 7 nucleotides align to TRBD1. V trimming: 5 bases; J trimming: 1 base; junction bases outside the gene matches: 7. Germline V gene lookup returns CDR1 SGHNT and CDR2 YENEEA. CDR3 size: 15 residues. CDR3 in amino acids: CASSLRQGRNTEAFF. DNA for the CDR3: TGTGCCAGCAGCCTAAGACAGGGTCGGAACACTGAAGCTTTCTTT.

J is TRBJ2-1 and V is TRBV3-1 (or the pseudogene TRBV3-2); D gene uncertain. Germline V gene lookup returns CDR1 LGHDT and CDR2 YNNKEL (reference sequence). The CDR3 consists of 12 residues. V was cut by 2 bases and J by 6 bases, with 5 bases left in between. The CDR3 loop is CASSQHSNEQFF. The CDR3, as DNA: TGTGCCAGCAGCCAACACTCCAATGAGCAGTTCTTC.

This chain links TRBV27 with TRBJ2-7; perhaps TRBD1 as D (5 bases). This CDR3 has 15 amino acids. Per germline, CDR1 MNHEY and CDR2 SMNVEV (reference sequence). The V gene lost 2 bases and the J gene lost 3 bases, with 14 bases spanning the gap. CDR3 coding DNA: TGTGCCAGCAGTTTAGGTCAGGGTAGAGGCTACGAGCAGTACTTC. This codes for CASSLGQGRGYEQYF.

This clone was seen more than once but under ten times. The chain is built from TRBV5-1 and TRBJ2-6; D may be TRBD1 (5 bases). The CDR3 sequence is 15 residues long. CDR1 is SGHRS, CDR2 YFSETQ, per germline. Trimming left V 4 bases short and J 0 bases short, with 8 bases between. This chain's CDR3 is CASSLTVSGANVLTF. The CDR3 DNA sequence: TGCGCCAGCAGCCTGACAGTCTCTGGGGCCAACGTCCTGACTTTC.

In its sample, this clone was seen once. This specimen includes other DNA sequences encoding the same CDR3. The chain recombines TRBV6-5 with TRBJ1-6, with 10 bases that match TRBD1. The V segment lost 2 bases and the J segment 8 bases; nucleotides outside the gene matches: 3. The CDR3 length is 15 residues. In germline, CDR1 is MNHEY, CDR2 SVGAGI. In nucleotides, the CDR3 is TGTGCCAGCAGTTACGGGGACAGGGGAGATTCACCCCTCCACTTT. Translation gives CASSYGDRGDSPLHF.

This clone was seen a handful of times. The genes are TRBV7-9 and TRBJ1-2; D unclear. Germline loops: CDR1 SEHNR, CDR2 FQNEAQ (reference sequence). Trimming took 3 bases from V and 8 from J, leaving 7 bases between them. CDR3 length: 11 residues. In nucleotides, the CDR3 is TGTGCCAGCAGCTTTCTGGGCGGCTACACCTTC. Residues: CASSFLGGYTF.

This sequence joins TRBV15 and TRBJ1-3; unclear D gene. The CDR3 runs to 14 residues. Trimming cost V 5 bases and J 3 bases, with 11 bases left between them. CDR1 LNHNV and CDR2 YYDKDF come from the germline V gene (reference sequence). The CDR3 DNA is TGTGCCACCAGCGCCGGCGGGTATGGAAACACCATATATTTT. Translated, it gives CATSAGGYGNTIYF.

In its sample, this clone was seen once. The V call is TRBV7-8, the J call TRBJ2-5, with 7 positions matching TRBD2. The length of the CDR3 is 16 residues. J was trimmed by 0 bases and V by 8 bases; bases with no gene match: 12. Germline assignment: CDR1 SGHVS and CDR2 FQNEAQ. As DNA, the CDR3 is TGTGCCAGCGCGGGGGAAGCGGGGCAGTACCAAGAGACCCAGTACTTC. As protein: CASAGEAGQYQETQYF.